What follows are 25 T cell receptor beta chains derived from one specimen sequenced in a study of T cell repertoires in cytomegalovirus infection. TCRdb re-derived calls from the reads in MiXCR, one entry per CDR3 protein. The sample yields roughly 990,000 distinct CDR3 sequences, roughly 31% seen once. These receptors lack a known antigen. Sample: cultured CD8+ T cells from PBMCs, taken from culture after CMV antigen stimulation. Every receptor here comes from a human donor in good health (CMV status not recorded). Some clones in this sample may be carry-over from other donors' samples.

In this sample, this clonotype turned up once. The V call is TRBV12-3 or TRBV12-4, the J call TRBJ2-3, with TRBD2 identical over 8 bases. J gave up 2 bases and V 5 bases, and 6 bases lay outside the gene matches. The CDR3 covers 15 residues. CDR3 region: CASSELADYTDTQYF. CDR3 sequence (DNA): TGTGCCAGCAGTGAACTAGCGGATTACACAGATACGCAGTATTTT.

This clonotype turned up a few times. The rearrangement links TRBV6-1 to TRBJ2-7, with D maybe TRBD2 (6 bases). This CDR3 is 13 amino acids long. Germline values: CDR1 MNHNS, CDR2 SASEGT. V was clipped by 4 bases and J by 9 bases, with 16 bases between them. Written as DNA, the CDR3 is TGTGCCAGCAGTGCCTGGGGCTGGGGGGTGCAGTACGTC. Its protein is CASSAWGWGVQYV.

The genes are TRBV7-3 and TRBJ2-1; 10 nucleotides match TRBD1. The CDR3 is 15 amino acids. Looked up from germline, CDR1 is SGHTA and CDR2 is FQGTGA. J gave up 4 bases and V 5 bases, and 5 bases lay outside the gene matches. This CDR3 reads CASSGTGAGYNEQFF. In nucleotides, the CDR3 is TGTGCCAGCAGCGGGACAGGGGCGGGGTACAATGAGCAGTTCTTC.

The CDR3 loop is CASSYQGHEQFF. The CDR3, as DNA: TGTGCCAGCAGTTACCAGGGCCATGAGCAGTTCTTC. This chain links TRBV6-2 or TRBV6-3 with TRBJ2-1; D is possibly TRBD1 (5 bases). Trimming stripped 2 bases from V and 8 bases from J, with 7 bases between. This CDR3 region has 12 residues. Looked up from germline, CDR1 is MNHEY and CDR2 is SVGEGT.

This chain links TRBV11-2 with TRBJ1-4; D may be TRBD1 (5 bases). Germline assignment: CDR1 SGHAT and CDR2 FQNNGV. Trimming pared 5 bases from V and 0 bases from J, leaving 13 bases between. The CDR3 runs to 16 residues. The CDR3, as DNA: TGTGCCAGCAGCAATCCCCGGGGGGCAACTAATGAAAAACTGTTTTTT. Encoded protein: CASSNPRGATNEKLFF.

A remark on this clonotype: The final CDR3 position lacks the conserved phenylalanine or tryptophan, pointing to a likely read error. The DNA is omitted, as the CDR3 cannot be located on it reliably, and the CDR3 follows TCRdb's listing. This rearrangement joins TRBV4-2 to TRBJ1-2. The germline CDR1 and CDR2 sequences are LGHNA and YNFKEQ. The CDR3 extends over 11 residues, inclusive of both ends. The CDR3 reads CASSQGVEVGI.

The CDR3 loop is CASNPGTGSLNTEAFF. CDR3 DNA: TGCGCCAGCAACCCCGGGACAGGCTCGTTGAACACTGAAGCTTTCTTT. This sequence joins TRBV5-1 and TRBJ1-1; 8 positions match TRBD1. J gave up 0 bases and V 6 bases, and 10 bases lay outside the gene matches. From germline, CDR1 is SGHRS and CDR2 YFSETQ. The CDR3 is 16 residues long.

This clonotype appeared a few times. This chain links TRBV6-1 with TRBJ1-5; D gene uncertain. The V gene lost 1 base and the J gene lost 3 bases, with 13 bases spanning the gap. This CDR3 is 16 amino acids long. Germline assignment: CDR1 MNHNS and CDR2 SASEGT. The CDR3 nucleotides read TGTGCCAGCAGTGAAGGCGGACCACATTACAATCAGCCCCAGCATTTT. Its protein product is CASSEGGPHYNQPQHF.

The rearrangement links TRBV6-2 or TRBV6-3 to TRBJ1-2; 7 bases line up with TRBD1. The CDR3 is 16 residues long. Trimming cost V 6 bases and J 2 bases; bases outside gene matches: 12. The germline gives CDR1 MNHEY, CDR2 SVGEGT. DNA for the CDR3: TGTGCCAGCAGCTTCGGACAGGAGGTCGACAACTATGGCTACACCTTC. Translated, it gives CASSFGQEVDNYGYTF.

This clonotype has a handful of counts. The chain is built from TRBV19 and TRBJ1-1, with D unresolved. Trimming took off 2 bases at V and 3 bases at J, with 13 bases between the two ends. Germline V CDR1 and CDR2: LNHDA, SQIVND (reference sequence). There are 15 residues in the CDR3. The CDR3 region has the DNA TGTGCCAGTAGTATACGTCCCGGGAGGGACACTGAAGCTTTCTTT. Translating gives CASSIRPGRDTEAFF. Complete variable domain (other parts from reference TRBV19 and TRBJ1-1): DGGITQSPKYLFRKEGQNVTLSCEQNLNHDAMYWYRQDPGQGLRLIYYSQIVNDFQKGDIAEGYSVSREKKESFPLTVTSAQKNPTAFYLCASSIRPGRDTEAFFGQGTRLTVV.

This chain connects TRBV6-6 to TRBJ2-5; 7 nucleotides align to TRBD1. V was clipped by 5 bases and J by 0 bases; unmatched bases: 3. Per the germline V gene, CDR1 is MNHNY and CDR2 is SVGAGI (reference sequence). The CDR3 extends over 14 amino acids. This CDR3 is CASSDTGDQETQYF. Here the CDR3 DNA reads TGTGCCAGCAGTGATACAGGGGACCAAGAGACCCAGTACTTC.

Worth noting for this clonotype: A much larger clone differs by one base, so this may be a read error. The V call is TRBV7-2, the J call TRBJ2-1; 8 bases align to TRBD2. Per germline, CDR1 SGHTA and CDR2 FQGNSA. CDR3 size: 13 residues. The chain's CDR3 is CVSSRGGGDEQFF. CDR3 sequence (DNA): TGTGTCAGCAGCCGGGGGGGCGGGGATGAGCAGTTCTTC.

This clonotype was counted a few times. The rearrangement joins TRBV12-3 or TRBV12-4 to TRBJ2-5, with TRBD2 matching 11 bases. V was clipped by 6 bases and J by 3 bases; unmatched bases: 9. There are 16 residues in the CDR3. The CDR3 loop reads CASRFLTSGDKETQYF. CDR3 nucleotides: TGTGCCAGCAGATTTTTGACTAGCGGGGATAAAGAGACCCAGTACTTC.

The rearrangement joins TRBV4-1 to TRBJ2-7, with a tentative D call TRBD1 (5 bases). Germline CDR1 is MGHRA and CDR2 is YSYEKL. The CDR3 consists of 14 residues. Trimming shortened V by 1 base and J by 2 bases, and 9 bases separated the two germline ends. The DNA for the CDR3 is TGCGCCAGCAGCCAAGCCCAGGGTCCCTACGAGCAGTACTTC. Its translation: CASSQAQGPYEQYF.

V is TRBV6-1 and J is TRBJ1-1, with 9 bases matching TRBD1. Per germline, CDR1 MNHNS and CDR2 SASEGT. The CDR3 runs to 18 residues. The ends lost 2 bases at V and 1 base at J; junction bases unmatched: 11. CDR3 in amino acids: CASSERDRDYVGNTEAFF. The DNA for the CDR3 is TGTGCCAGCAGTGAACGGGACAGGGATTATGTAGGGAACACTGAAGCTTTCTTT.

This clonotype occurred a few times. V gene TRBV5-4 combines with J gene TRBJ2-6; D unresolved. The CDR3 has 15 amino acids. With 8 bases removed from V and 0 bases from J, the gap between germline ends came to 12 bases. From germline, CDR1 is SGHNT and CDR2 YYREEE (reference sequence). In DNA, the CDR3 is TGTGCCAGTAAGCTACCGGTCTCTGGGGCCAACGTCCTGACTTTC. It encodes CASKLPVSGANVLTF.

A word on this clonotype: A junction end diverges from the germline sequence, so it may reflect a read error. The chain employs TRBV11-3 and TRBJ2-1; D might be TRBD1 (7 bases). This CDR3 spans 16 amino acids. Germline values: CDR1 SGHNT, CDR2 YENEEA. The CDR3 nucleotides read TGTGCCACCAGCCCCGGCAGTCAGGGGGGCTTCAATGAGCAGTTCTTC. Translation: CATSPGSQGGFNEQFF.

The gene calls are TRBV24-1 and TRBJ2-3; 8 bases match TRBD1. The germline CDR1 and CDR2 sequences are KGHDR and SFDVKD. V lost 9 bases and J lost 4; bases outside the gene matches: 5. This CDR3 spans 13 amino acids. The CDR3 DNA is TGTGCCACCCTCGGACAGGGATCAGATACGCAGTATTTT. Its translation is CATLGQGSDTQYF.

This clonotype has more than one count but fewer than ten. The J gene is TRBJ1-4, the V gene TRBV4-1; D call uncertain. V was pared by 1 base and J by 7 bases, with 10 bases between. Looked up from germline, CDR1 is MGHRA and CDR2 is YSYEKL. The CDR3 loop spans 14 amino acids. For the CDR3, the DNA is TGCGCCAGCAGCCAAGGACGGAGGGCTGAAAAACTGTTTTTT. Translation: CASSQGRRAEKLFF.

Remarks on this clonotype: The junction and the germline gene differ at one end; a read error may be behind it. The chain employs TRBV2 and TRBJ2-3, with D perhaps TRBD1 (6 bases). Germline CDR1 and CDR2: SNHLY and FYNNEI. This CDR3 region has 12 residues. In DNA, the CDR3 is TGTGTCAGCAAGGGGGGCACAGATACGCAGTATTTT. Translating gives CVSKGGTDTQYF.

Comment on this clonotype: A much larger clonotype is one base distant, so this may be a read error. For the CDR3, the DNA is TGTGCCAGCAGCACAAAAGGGGGTAGGGCTTACAATTCACCCCTCCACTTT. Amino acids: CASSTKGGRAYNSPLHF. The V and J genes are TRBV7-2 and TRBJ1-6; TRBD1 might be the D (6 bases). The V end was cut by 5 bases, the J end by 7 bases, with 21 bases between. In germline, CDR1 is SGHTA, CDR2 FQGNSA. This CDR3 region has 17 residues. The full variable domain, in which reference TRBV7-2 and TRBJ1-6 provide the parts outside the CDR3, is GAGVSQSPSNKVTEKGKDVELRCDPISGHTALYWYRQSLGQGLEFLIYFQGNSAPDKSGLPSDRFSAERTGGSVSTLTIQRTQQEDSAVYLCASSTKGGRAYNSPLHFGNGTRLTVT.

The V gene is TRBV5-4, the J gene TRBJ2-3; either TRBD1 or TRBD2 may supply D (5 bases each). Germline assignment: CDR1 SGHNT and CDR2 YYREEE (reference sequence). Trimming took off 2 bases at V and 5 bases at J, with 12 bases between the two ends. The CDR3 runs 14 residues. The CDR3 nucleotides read TGTGCCAGCAGCTTTAACGGGGCCGAAGATACGCAGTATTTT. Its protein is CASSFNGAEDTQYF. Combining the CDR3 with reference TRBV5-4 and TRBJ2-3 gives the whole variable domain ETGVTQSPTHLIKTRGQQVTLRCSSQSGHNTVSWYQQALGQGPQFIFQYYREEENGRGNFPPRFSGLQFPNYSSELNVNALELDDSALYLCASSFNGAEDTQYFGPGTRLTVL.

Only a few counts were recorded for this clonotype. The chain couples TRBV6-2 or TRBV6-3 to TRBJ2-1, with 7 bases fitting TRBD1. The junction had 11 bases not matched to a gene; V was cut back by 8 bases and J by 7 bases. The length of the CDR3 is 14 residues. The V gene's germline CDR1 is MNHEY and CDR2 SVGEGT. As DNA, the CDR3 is TGTGCCAGCCACACTCCGACAGGGCCGAATGAGCAGTTCTTC. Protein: CASHTPTGPNEQFF.

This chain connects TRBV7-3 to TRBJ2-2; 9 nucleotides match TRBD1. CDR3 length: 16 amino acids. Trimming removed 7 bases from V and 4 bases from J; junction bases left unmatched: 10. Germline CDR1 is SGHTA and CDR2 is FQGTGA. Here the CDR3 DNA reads TGTGCCAGCAACCCAACCGACAGGGGGATCACCGGGGAGCTGTTTTTT. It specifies CASNPTDRGITGELFF.

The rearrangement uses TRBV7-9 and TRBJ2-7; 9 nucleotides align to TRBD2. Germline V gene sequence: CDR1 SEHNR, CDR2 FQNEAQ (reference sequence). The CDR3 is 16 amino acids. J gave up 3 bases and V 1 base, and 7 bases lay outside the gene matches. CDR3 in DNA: TGTGCCAGCAGCTTAGGCGCAGCGGGGGGAGGCTACGAGCAGTACGTC. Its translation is CASSLGAAGGGYEQYV.